Listed below are T cell receptor beta chains from one sample, sequenced in a study of siplizumab effects on memory and regulatory T cells. Produced via immunoSEQ multiplex PCR; TCRdb's table is partial and in-frame only. Of 80,000 to 130,000 clones in the sample, 92% were seen once. The sequencing sample was made of Tregs sorted from blood. The receptor source for this set is a human donor in good health. CDR3s include the opening cysteine and the closing phenylalanine or tryptophan. D genes are given only for firm matches. Clone size appears in some rows only: once, few, many, or a class for an expanded clone.

j_gene: TRBJ2-1
v_gene: TRBV14
d_gene: NA
abundance: NA
CDR3nt: TGTGCCTCCGGGAGCGGCTACAATGAGCAGTTCTTC
CDR3aa: CASGSGYNEQFF

j_gene: TRBJ2-3
v_gene: TRBV7-6
d_gene: TRBD2
abundance: NA
CDR3nt: TGTGCCAGCAGCTTACGGGGTTCGTGGTCCGGGGCTCTCGGGGGGTCTGCAGATACGCAGTATTTT
CDR3aa: CASSLRGSWSGALGGSADTQYF

j_gene: TRBJ2-5
v_gene: TRBV6-5
d_gene: NA
abundance: few
CDR3nt: TGTGCCAGCAGTTACTTGGGACCACCCCAAGAGACCCAGTACTTC
CDR3aa: CASSYLGPPQETQYF

j_gene: TRBJ1-3
v_gene: TRBV7-3
d_gene: NA
abundance: NA
CDR3nt: TGTGCCAGCAGCCCATATGGGACCTCTGGAAACACCATATATTTT
CDR3aa: CASSPYGTSGNTIYF

j_gene: TRBJ2-7
v_gene: TRBV29-1
d_gene: NA
abundance: NA
CDR3nt: TGCAGCGGCCGACAGGGAGGCTCCTACGAGCAGTACTTC
CDR3aa: CSGRQGGSYEQYF

j_gene: TRBJ2-7
v_gene: TRBV21-1
d_gene: NA
abundance: NA
CDR3nt: TGTGCCAGCAGCAAAGGTGTAGGCTGGGAGCAGTACTTC
CDR3aa: CASSKGVGWEQYF

j_gene: TRBJ2-7
v_gene: TRBV7-8
d_gene: NA
abundance: NA
CDR3nt: TGTGCCAGCAGCTTAGGGACTCGAGCCCGTCTTACCCCCTACGAGCAGTACTTC
CDR3aa: CASSLGTRARLTPYEQYF

j_gene: TRBJ2-5
v_gene: TRBV2
d_gene: NA
abundance: NA
CDR3nt: TGTGCCAGCAGTGAAACGGAGACCCAGTACTTC
CDR3aa: CASSETETQYF

j_gene: TRBJ2-3
v_gene: TRBV4-2
d_gene: TRBD1
abundance: NA
CDR3nt: TGTGCCAGCAGCCAACCCAATCCTAAGACAGGGGTGCGCACAGATACGCAGTATTTT
CDR3aa: CASSQPNPKTGVRTDTQYF

j_gene: TRBJ1-1
v_gene: TRBV19
d_gene: TRBD1
abundance: NA
CDR3nt: TGTGCCAGTAGTTCCGGGACAGGGTCGGGGTTTGGCACTGAAGCTTTCTTT
CDR3aa: CASSSGTGSGFGTEAFF

j_gene: TRBJ1-4
v_gene: TRBV11-2
d_gene: TRBD1
abundance: once
CDR3nt: TGTGCCAGCAGCTGGACAGGGATGGCTAATGAAAAACTGTTTTTT
CDR3aa: CASSWTGMANEKLFF

j_gene: TRBJ1-2
v_gene: TRBV19
d_gene: NA
abundance: NA
CDR3nt: TGTGCCAGTAGTATAGAGGGGGCGATTGGCTACACCTTC
CDR3aa: CASSIEGAIGYTF

j_gene: TRBJ1-1
v_gene: TRBV6-5
d_gene: TRBD1
abundance: NA
CDR3nt: TGTGCCAGCAGTTACTCGGGGACAGGGGTGACTGAAGCTTTCTTT
CDR3aa: CASSYSGTGVTEAFF

j_gene: TRBJ2-3
v_gene: TRBV18
d_gene: NA
abundance: NA
CDR3nt: TGTGCCAGCTCACCACTGATGTTGCGGAGAAGACCAGATACGCAGTATTTT
CDR3aa: CASSPLMLRRRPDTQYF

j_gene: TRBJ2-3
v_gene: TRBV2
d_gene: NA
abundance: NA
CDR3nt: TGTGCCAGCAGTAGGGACCTGACAGATACGCAGTATTTT
CDR3aa: CASSRDLTDTQYF

j_gene: TRBJ2-1
v_gene: TRBV6-1
d_gene: NA
abundance: NA
CDR3nt: TGTGCCAGCAGTGAAGCAGTCTGGCGGTATGAGCAGTTCTTC
CDR3aa: CASSEAVWRYEQFF

j_gene: TRBJ1-1
v_gene: TRBV29-1
d_gene: NA
abundance: few
CDR3nt: TGCAGCGCCGTCAGGGACACGGTTCATGCTTTCTTT
CDR3aa: CSAVRDTVHAFF